What follows are 2 T cell receptor beta chains derived from one specimen sequenced in a study of T-cell reconstitution after alpha-beta-depleted transplantation in children (dated by TCRdb to the mid-2010s). The library was obtained by PCR. For sequencing, an Illumina HiSeq 2500 was employed. TCR library preparation used molecular barcoding, with unique molecular identifiers applied to normalize quantification of the TCRbeta repertoire. In TCRdb, the public reads were trimmed at Q25 with fastp and aligned with MiXCR, with productive beta chains retained. A single entry per CDR3 protein holds the most common genes and DNA from its merged rows. The sample profile shows about 110,000 distinct CDR3 sequences; 10% of them were found once. The ten largest clones add up to approximately 36% of the sample. According to the study, the label for this sample's treatment or condition signals: allogeneic hematopoietic cell transplantation with graft depleted of TCRalphabeta T cells and CD19 B cells.

The sample here was PBMCs, taken before TCRalphabeta/CD19-depleted stem cell transplant. These TCRs come from a boy aged 2 to 9 with acute lymphoblastic leukemia, due to receive a stem cell transplant.

The chain combines TRBV29-1 with TRBJ1-2, with D possibly being TRBD1 (5 bases). With 1 base removed from V and 3 bases from J, the gap between germline ends came to 15 bases. CDR1 and CDR2 from the germline V gene are SQVTM and ANQGSEA. The CDR3 consists of 15 residues. CDR3 in DNA: TGCAGCGTTGAAGCCCGTGGGGGGGTATACTATGGCTACACCTTC. Protein product: CSVEARGGVYYGYTF.

This clonotype appeared many times. CDR3 protein: CASRIGTVNTEAFF. CDR3 coding DNA: TGTGCCAGCAGAATTGGGACGGTGAACACTGAAGCTTTCTTT. The chain is built from TRBV12-3 or TRBV12-4 and TRBJ1-1, with D possibly being TRBD1 (5 bases). Trimming cost V 6 bases and J 0 bases, with 11 bases left between them. CDR3 length: 14 residues.